This T cell receptor (beta chain) stems from a study of OX40 agonist ivuxolimab in advanced cancers. Comment on this clone: What it binds is unknown.

Trimming took 0 bases from V and 4 from J, leaving 4 bases between them. Germline values: CDR1 MNHEY, CDR2 SMNVEV (reference sequence). The CDR3 sequence is 13 residues long. General study results and limits: CD4+ T cells averaged fewer expanded clones than CD8+ T cells.

Only in-frame clones appear in the TCRdb table, and some are missing; sequencing was by immunoSEQ multiplex PCR. The sample contains 45,000 to 50,000 clones, 89% of which appear only once. Sequencing used CD4+ or CD8+ T cells sorted from blood, obtained in a trial of the OX40 agonist ivuxolimab. This chain uses TRBV27 with TRBJ1-3; D gene unclear. This TCR came from an adult with an advanced solid tumor such as melanoma, head and neck, liver or kidney cancer. The CDR3 loop reads CASSLSDGNTIYF. The CDR3 DNA follows: TGTGCCAGCAGTTTATCCGACGGAAACACCATATATTTT.